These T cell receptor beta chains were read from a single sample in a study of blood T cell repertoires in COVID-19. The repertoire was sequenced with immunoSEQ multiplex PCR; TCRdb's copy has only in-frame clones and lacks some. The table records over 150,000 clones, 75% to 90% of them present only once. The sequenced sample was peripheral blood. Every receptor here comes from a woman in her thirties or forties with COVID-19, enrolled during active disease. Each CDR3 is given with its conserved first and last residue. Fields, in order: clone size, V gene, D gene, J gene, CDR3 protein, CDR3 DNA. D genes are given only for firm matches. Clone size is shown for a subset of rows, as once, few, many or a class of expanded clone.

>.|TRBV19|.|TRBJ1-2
CASGSMGLEGRRANYGYTF
TGTGCCAGTGGATCAATGGGGCTTGAGGGGAGGAGAGCTAACTATGGCTACACCTTC
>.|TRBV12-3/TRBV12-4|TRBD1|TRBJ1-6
CASGTGFNSPLHF
TGTGCCAGCGGGACAGGGTTTAATTCACCCCTCCACTTT
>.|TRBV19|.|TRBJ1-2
CASSIVSSAAWHGYTF
TGTGCCAGTAGTATAGTCTCGTCCGCGGCATGGCATGGCTACACCTTC
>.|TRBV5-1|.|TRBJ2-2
CASSKRETGELFF
TGCGCCAGCAGCAAGAGAGAAACCGGGGAGCTGTTTTTT
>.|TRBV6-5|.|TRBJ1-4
CASIRTVNEKLFF
TGTGCCAGCATACGGACAGTTAATGAAAAACTGTTTTTT
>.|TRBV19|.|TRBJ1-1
CASSPSTEAFF
TGTGCCAGTAGTCCCAGCACTGAAGCTTTCTTT
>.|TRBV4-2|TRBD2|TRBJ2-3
CASSQGASGGRPPDTQYF
TGTGCCAGCAGCCAAGGGGCTAGCGGGGGGCGCCCGCCAGATACGCAGTATTTT
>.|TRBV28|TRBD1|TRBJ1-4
CASSLADRPNEKLFF
TGTGCCAGCAGTTTAGCGGACAGGCCAAATGAAAAACTGTTTTTT
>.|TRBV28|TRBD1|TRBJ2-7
CASEWGQGGYEQYF
TGTGCCAGCGAATGGGGACAGGGAGGCTACGAGCAGTACTTC
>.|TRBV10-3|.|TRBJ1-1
CAISENPGEGTEAFF
TGTGCCATCAGTGAGAATCCAGGGGAGGGCACTGAAGCTTTCTTT
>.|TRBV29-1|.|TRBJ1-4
CSVEEVRSLDEKLFF
TGCAGCGTTGAAGAGGTCCGTTCTCTAGATGAAAAACTGTTTTTT
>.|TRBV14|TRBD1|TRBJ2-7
CASSRYTGTAYEQYF
TGTGCCAGCAGCCGCTATACCGGGACAGCCTACGAGCAGTACTTC
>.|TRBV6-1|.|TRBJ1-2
CASSEALMGSHGYTF
TGTGCCAGCAGTGAAGCGCTCATGGGTAGCCATGGCTACACCTTC
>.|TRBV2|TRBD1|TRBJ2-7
CARTGEGSYEQYF
TGTGCCCGGACAGGGGAGGGGTCCTACGAGCAGTACTTC
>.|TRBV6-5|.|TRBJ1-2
CASQDSQDSYYGYTF
TGTGCCAGCCAGGATTCTCAGGACAGTTACTATGGCTACACCTTC
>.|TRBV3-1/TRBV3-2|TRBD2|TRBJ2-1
CASSPTSGRLNEQFF
TGTGCCAGCAGCCCGACTAGCGGGAGACTCAATGAGCAGTTCTTC
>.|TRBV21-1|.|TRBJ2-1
CASSKARETSGRNNEQFF
TGTGCCAGCAGCAAAGCGCGCGAAACTAGCGGGAGAAATAACGAGCAGTTCTTC
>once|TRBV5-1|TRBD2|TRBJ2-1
CASSSGGAVSEQFF
TGCGCCAGCAGCAGCGGGGGAGCTGTTAGTGAGCAGTTCTTC
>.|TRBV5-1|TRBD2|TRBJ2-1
CASSIDLLAGGNEQFF
TGCGCCAGCAGCATAGACCTTTTAGCGGGAGGGAATGAGCAGTTCTTC
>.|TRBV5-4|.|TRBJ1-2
CASSPGRGNYGYTF
TGTGCCAGCAGCCCTGGGCGGGGAAACTATGGCTACACCTTC
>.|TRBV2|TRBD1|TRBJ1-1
CASRATGIEAFF
TGTGCCAGCAGAGCGACAGGGATTGAAGCTTTCTTT
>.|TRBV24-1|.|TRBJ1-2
CATEDSNYGYTF
TGTGCCACCGAAGACAGTAACTATGGCTACACCTTC
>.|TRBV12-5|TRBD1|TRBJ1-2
CASGLQGQLNYGYTF
TGTGCTAGTGGTCTACAGGGACAGCTCAACTATGGCTACACCTTC
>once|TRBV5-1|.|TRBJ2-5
CASSLRRGAETQYF
TGCGCCAGCAGCTTGCGGCGGGGCGCTGAGACCCAGTACTTC
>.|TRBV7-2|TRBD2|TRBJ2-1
CASSSLGGRANEQFF
TGTGCCAGCAGCTCCCTTGGCGGGAGGGCCAATGAGCAGTTCTTC
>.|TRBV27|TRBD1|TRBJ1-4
CASSLYPTGLNEKLFF
TGTGCCAGCAGTTTGTATCCGACAGGGCTGAATGAAAAACTGTTTTTT
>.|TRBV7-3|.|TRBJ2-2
CASSLNTGELFF
TGTGCCAGCAGCCTTAACACCGGGGAGCTGTTTTTT
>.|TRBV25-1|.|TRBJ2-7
CASSESRGPTGEQYF
TGTGCCAGCAGTGAGAGTAGGGGCCCCACTGGTGAGCAGTACTTC
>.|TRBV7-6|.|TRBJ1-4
CASSRRRALNEKLFF
TGTGCCAGCAGCCGCAGGAGGGCTTTAAATGAAAAACTGTTTTTT
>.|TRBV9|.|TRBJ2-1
CASSVGASRVASYNEQFF
TGTGCCAGCAGCGTTGGGGCAAGCAGGGTCGCTTCCTACAATGAGCAGTTCTTC
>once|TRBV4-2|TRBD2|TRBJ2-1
CASSQETRASGSNEQFF
TGTGCCAGCAGCCAAGAGACTCGGGCTAGCGGGAGCAATGAGCAGTTCTTC
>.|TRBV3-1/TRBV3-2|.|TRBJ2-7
CASTRGSGYEQYF
TGTGCCAGCACCCGGGGGAGCGGCTACGAGCAGTACTTC
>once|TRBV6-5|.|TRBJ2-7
CASKKLYEQYF
TGTGCCAGCAAGAAACTATACGAGCAGTACTTC
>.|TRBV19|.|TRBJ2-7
CASSILPGASTLFTYEQYF
TGTGCCAGTAGTATACTTCCAGGGGCGTCCACCTTATTTACCTACGAGCAGTACTTC
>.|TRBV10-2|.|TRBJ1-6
CASSIGATYNSPLHF
TGCGCCAGCAGTATAGGGGCAACCTATAATTCACCCCTCCACTTT
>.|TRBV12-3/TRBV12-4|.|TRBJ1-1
CASTTNREGAFF
TGTGCCAGCACCACGAACAGGGAAGGAGCTTTCTTT
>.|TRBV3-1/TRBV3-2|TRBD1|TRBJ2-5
CASSQYADRGSETQYF
TGTGCCAGCAGCCAATACGCTGACAGGGGCTCCGAGACCCAGTACTTC
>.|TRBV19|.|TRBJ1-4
CASSGGKATNEKLFF
TGTGCCAGTAGTGGGGGCAAGGCAACTAATGAAAAACTGTTTTTT
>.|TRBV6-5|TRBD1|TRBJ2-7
CASSYSSGQFYEQYF
TGTGCCAGCAGTTACTCGTCGGGACAGTTCTACGAGCAGTACTTC
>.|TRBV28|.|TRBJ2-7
CASSLRDTFYEQYF
TGTGCCAGCAGTCTCCGGGACACCTTTTACGAGCAGTACTTC
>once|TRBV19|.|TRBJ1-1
CASTGPTEAFF
TGTGCCAGTACAGGGCCCACTGAAGCTTTCTTT
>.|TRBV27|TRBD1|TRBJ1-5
CASTQAGGSNQPQHF
TGTGCCAGCACCCAAGCAGGGGGTAGCAATCAGCCCCAGCATTTT
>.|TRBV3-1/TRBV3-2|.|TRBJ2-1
CASSARTYLPEQFF
TGTGCCAGCAGTGCAAGGACATATTTGCCTGAGCAGTTCTTC